What follows is one TCR beta chain and its context. Antigen specificity is unknown. Some clones are missing from TCRdb's copy, which holds only in-frame ones; the method was immunoSEQ multiplex PCR. The table lists approximately 25,000 clones, 90% of them singletons. This sample was included in a study of T cells in localized non-small cell lung cancer. Study-wide results and limits: Among blood samples, higher T cell density accompanied longer overall survival. As only one tumor region underwent sequencing, heterogeneity remains possible. Researchers found a median around 58 of the top 100 tumor clones in adjacent lung.

This CDR3 comprises 17 residues. CDR1 and CDR2 from the germline V gene are MDHEN and SYDVKM. J lost 0 bases, V lost 7 bases, and 12 bases had no gene match. This sample comprised peripheral blood, obtained before any cancer treatment. The gene calls are TRBV28 and TRBJ2-1, with 7 bases matching TRBD2. The TCR was taken from a woman aged 40 to 75 with stage I lung adenocarcinoma. CDR3 loop: CASTSGGEPSSYNEQFF. The CDR3 DNA reads as TGTGCCAGCACCTCGGGGGGAGAGCCGAGCTCCTACAATGAGCAGTTCTTC.